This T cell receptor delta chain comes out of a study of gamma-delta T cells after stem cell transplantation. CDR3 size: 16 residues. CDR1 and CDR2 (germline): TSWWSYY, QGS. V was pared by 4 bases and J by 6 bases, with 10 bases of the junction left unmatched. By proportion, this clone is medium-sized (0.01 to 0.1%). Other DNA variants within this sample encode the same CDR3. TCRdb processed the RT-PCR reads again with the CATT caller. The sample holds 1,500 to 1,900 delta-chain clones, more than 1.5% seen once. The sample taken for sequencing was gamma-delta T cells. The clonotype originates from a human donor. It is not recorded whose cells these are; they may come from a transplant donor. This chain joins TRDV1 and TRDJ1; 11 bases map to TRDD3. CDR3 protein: CALGGLVMGDTHKLIF. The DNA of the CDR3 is TGTGCTCTTGGGGGACTCGTCATGGGGGATACGCATAAACTCATCTTT.